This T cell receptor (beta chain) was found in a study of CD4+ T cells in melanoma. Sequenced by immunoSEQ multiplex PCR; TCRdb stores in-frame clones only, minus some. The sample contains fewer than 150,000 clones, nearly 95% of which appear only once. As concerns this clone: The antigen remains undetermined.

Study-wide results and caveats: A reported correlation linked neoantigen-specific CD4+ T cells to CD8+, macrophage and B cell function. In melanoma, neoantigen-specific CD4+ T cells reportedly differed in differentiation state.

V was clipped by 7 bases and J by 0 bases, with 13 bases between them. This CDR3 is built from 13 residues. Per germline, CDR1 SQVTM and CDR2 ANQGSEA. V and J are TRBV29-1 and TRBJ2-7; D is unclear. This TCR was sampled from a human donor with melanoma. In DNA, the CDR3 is TGCAGCGCCATCCGGACGCCCTCCTACGAGCAGTACTTC. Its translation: CSAIRTPSYEQYF.